These 13 T cell receptor beta chains came from one sample sequenced in a study of Graves' ophthalmopathy and Graves' hyperthyroidism. RNA transcripts provided the template for amplifying TCR beta CDR3 regions. The first-round RT-PCR employed HTBI primers together with the Qiagen OneStep RT-PCR kit. A multiplex PCR was then performed as the second round. TCRdb re-analysed the multiplex PCR reads in MiXCR, keeping a single row per CDR3 protein. This table has 650,000 to 900,000 distinct CDR3 sequences, 40% appearing once. The sample was peripheral blood. The receptors stem from an adult man with Graves' ophthalmopathy.

This clonotype was seen repeatedly, ten times or more. The chain combines TRBV5-1 with TRBJ2-6; TRBD2 might be the D (6 bases). CDR1 and CDR2 from the germline V gene are SGHRS and YFSETQ. Trimming stripped 3 bases from V and 3 bases from J, with 10 bases between. The CDR3 loop spans 15 amino acids. The CDR3 is CASSWQGGGANVLTF. CDR3 nucleotides: TGCGCCAGCAGCTGGCAGGGAGGTGGGGCCAACGTCCTGACTTTC.

The chain uses TRBV7-9 and TRBJ1-5; D not resolved. The germline V and J ends were trimmed by 4 bases and 5 bases, with 12 bases remaining between them. Germline V lookup: CDR1 SEHNR, CDR2 FQNEAQ (reference sequence). The CDR3 consists of 14 residues. CDR3 amino acids: CASSSERADQPQHF. The CDR3 nucleotides are TGTGCCAGCAGCTCGGAAAGGGCTGATCAGCCCCAGCATTTT.

This chain connects TRBV19 to TRBJ1-2; a weak D match, TRBD1 (6 bases). The CDR3 has 12 amino acids. V lost 5 bases to trimming and J lost 12 bases, with 16 bases between them. Looked up from germline, CDR1 is LNHDA and CDR2 is SQIVND (reference sequence). The CDR3 protein is CASSQGKTGNTF. The CDR3 DNA follows: TGTGCCAGTAGTCAGGGGAAAACTGGAAACACCTTC.

The chain carries TRBV2 and TRBJ1-2, with 7 bases that match TRBD1. The J segment lost 7 bases and the V segment lost 5 bases, leaving 13 bases of the junction unmatched. The CDR3 has 15 amino acids. The germline gives CDR1 SNHLY, CDR2 FYNNEI. CDR3 residues: CASSYLTSGGGGYTF. CDR3 bases: TGTGCCAGCAGTTACCTAACCTCAGGGGGTGGTGGCTACACCTTC.

This clonotype was seen ten or more times. This chain uses TRBV19 with TRBJ1-1; D is perhaps TRBD1 (6 bases). Germline V CDR1 and CDR2: LNHDA, SQIVND (reference sequence). The CDR3 totals 12 residues. V lost 6 bases to trimming and J lost 4 bases, with 9 bases between them. The CDR3 region is CASSNRATEAFF. CDR3 bases: TGTGCCAGTAGCAACAGGGCCACTGAAGCTTTCTTT.

The chain couples TRBV15 to TRBJ2-3, with 8 bases lining up with TRBD1. V was clipped by 2 bases and J by 4 bases; unmatched bases: 11. The CDR3 has 17 residues. Germline V gene data show CDR1 as LNHNV and CDR2 as YYDKDF (reference sequence). The CDR3 sequence is CATSRPRTGKRSDTQYF. CDR3 DNA sequence: TGTGCCACCAGCAGACCTCGGACAGGGAAAAGGTCAGATACGCAGTATTTT.

This clonotype was detected many times. The chain links TRBV7-2 to TRBJ1-3; 8 nucleotides match TRBD1. The CDR3 totals 14 residues. Trimming cost V 5 bases and J 3 bases; bases outside gene matches: 3. Germline CDR1 SGHTA, CDR2 FQGNSA. CDR3 DNA: TGTGCCAGCAGCCCAGGGGGCTTTGGAAACACCATATATTTT. As protein: CASSPGGFGNTIYF.

The chain carries TRBV20-1 and TRBJ1-6; 10 bases align to TRBD1. Per the germline V gene, CDR1 is DFQATT and CDR2 is SNEGSKA (reference sequence). Trimming cost V 1 base and J 7 bases; bases outside gene matches: 7. This CDR3 has 16 amino acids. The chain's CDR3 is CSARGRQGALNSPLHF. CDR3 nucleotides: TGCAGTGCTAGAGGTCGACAGGGGGCTTTGAATTCACCCCTCCACTTT.

This clonotype was counted a few times. The chain links TRBV5-4 to TRBJ1-5, with 12 bases identical to TRBD1. The CDR3 is made up of 16 amino acids. Germline loops: CDR1 SGHNT, CDR2 YYREEE (reference sequence). Trimming took 4 bases from V and 4 from J; bases not matched to a gene: 6. The CDR3 nucleotides are TGTGCCAGCAGCGACGGGACAGGGGGCCAGAATCAGCCCCAGCATTTT. Its translation is CASSDGTGGQNQPQHF.

Turning to this clonotype: One junction end disagrees with the germline gene, perhaps due to a read error. This chain joins TRBV7-8 and TRBJ2-7, with 7 bases matching TRBD1. The CDR3 consists of 15 residues. The germline gives CDR1 SGHVS, CDR2 FQNEAQ. CDR3 coding DNA: TGCGCCAGCAGCCCGGGGACAGCACCCCTGGACGAGCAGTACTTC. Its protein product is CASSPGTAPLDEQYF.

This clonotype was seen many times. The rearrangement links TRBV29-1 to TRBJ2-7; 12 bases match TRBD2. This CDR3 has 12 amino acids. Germline V lookup: CDR1 SQVTM, CDR2 ANQGSEA. The J segment lost 5 bases and the V segment lost 6 bases, leaving 2 bases of the junction unmatched. CDR3 nucleotides: TGCAGCGTGGGACTAGCGGGTAACGAGCAGTACTTC. Protein product: CSVGLAGNEQYF.

The chain uses TRBV19 and TRBJ1-1, with 7 bases matching TRBD1. The CDR3 has 12 residues. Germline CDR1 reads LNHDA; CDR2 reads SQIVND (reference sequence). The junction had 7 bases not matched to a gene; V was cut back by 4 bases and J by 11 bases. CDR3 protein: CASSTRQGFAFF. The CDR3 DNA sequence: TGTGCCAGTAGTACGCGACAGGGTTTCGCTTTCTTT. The whole variable domain, filled in from reference TRBV19 and TRBJ1-1, reads DGGITQSPKYLFRKEGQNVTLSCEQNLNHDAMYWYRQDPGQGLRLIYYSQIVNDFQKGDIAEGYSVSREKKESFPLTVTSAQKNPTAFYLCASSTRQGFAFFGQGTRLTVV.

A few counts support this clonotype. V is TRBV9 and J is TRBJ1-4; D is perhaps TRBD1 (6 bases). The CDR3 runs 14 residues. V was pared by 0 bases and J by 7 bases, with 10 bases between. Per germline, CDR1 SGDLS and CDR2 YYNGEE. The CDR3 nucleotides are TGTGCCAGCAGCGTAGACAGGGTGGGTGAAAAACTGTTTTTT. Protein sequence: CASSVDRVGEKLFF.